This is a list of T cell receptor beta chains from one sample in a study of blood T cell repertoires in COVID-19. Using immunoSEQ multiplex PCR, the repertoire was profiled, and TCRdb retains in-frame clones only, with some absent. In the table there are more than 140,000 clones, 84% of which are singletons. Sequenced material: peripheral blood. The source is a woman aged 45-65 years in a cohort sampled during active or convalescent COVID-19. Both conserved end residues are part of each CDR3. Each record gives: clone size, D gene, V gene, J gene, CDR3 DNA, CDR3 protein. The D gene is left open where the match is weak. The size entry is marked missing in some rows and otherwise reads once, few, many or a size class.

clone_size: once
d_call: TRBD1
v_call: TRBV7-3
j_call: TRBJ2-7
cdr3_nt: TGTGCCAGCAGCTTTGGACAGGGCTACGAGCAGTACTTC
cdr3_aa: CASSFGQGYEQYF

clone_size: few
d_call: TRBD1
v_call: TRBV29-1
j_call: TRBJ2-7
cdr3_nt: TGCAGCGTTGTGGACAGGGATTCCTACGAGCAGTACTTC
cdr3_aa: CSVVDRDSYEQYF

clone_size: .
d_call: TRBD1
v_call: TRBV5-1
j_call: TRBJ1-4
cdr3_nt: TGCGCCAGCAGCACGGGACAGGATTATGAAAAACTGTTTTTT
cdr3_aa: CASSTGQDYEKLFF

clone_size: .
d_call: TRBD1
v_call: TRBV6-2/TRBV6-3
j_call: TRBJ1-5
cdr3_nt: TGTGCCAGCAGTTATCCCGGACAGGGGGCAAGCTACAATCAGCCCCAGCATTTT
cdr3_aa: CASSYPGQGASYNQPQHF

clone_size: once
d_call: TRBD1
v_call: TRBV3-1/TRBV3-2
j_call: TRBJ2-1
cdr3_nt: TGTGCCAGCAGCCAAGACTTTCCAGCCTGGACAGGGGGCCGGAGGGAGCAGTTCTTC
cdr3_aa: CASSQDFPAWTGGRREQFF

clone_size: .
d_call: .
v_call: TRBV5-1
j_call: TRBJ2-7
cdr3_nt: TGCGCCAGCAGCTCCAAACAGGGTTCCTACGAGCAGTACTTC
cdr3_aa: CASSSKQGSYEQYF

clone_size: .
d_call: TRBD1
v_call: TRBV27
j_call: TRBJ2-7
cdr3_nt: TGTGCCAGCAGTTTAGACAGGGGCGAGCAGTACTTC
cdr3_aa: CASSLDRGEQYF

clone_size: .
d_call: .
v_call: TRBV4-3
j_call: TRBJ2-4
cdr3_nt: TGCGCCAGCAGCCAAGATTTTAAAAGCTTAGCCAAAAACATTCAGTACTTC
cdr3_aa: CASSQDFKSLAKNIQYF

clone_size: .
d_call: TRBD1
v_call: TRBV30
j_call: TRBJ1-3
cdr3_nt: TGTGCCATAGGACAGGGAACAAACACCATATATTTT
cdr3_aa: CAIGQGTNTIYF

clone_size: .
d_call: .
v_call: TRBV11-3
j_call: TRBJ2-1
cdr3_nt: TGTGCCAGCAGCCCGAGGGGGGGGAGCGATGAGCAGTTCTTC
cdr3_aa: CASSPRGGSDEQFF